The 14 T cell receptor beta chains below come from one sample, sequenced in a study of blood T cell repertoires in COVID-19. The repertoire was sequenced with immunoSEQ multiplex PCR; TCRdb's copy has only in-frame clones and lacks some. The top ten hold 0.94% of the sample, which has about 280,000 clones, around 90% seen once. Source material: peripheral blood. The receptor source for this set is a woman aged 40 to 49 who had recovered from COVID-19.

This clone was seen only a few times. The chain is built from TRBV7-9 and TRBJ1-1; TRBD1 might be the D (5 bases). CDR3 length equals 12 residues. The V and J ends lost 2 bases and 8 bases respectively, with 9 bases between them. Germline V CDR1 and CDR2: SEHNR, FQNEAQ (reference sequence). The CDR3 sequence is CASSLRTYEAFF. In DNA, the CDR3 is TGTGCCAGCAGCTTAAGGACATACGAAGCTTTCTTT.

The chain recombines TRBV15 with TRBJ2-7, with 8 bases fitting TRBD2. Germline V CDR1 and CDR2: LNHNV, YYDKDF (reference sequence). V shed 0 bases, J shed 3 bases, and the junction held 4 bases outside the gene matches. The CDR3 extends over 15 amino acids. The CDR3 sequence is CATSRDLGLGYEQYF. DNA for the CDR3: TGTGCCACCAGCAGAGATCTGGGACTAGGCTACGAGCAGTACTTC.

The chain joins TRBV5-1 to TRBJ1-2, with 7 bases identical to TRBD1. J gave up 1 base and V 4 bases, and 10 bases lay outside the gene matches. The CDR3 has 16 residues. The germline V gene has CDR1 SGHRS and CDR2 YFSETQ. The CDR3 DNA sequence: TGCGCCAGCAGCGCCGGGGACAGAAATTTTAACTATGGCTACACCTTC. The encoded protein is CASSAGDRNFNYGYTF.

This clone has a single count. The rearrangement joins TRBV30 to TRBJ2-7; D is undetermined. The CDR3 contains 11 residues. V lost 0 bases and J 6 bases, leaving 6 bases between the germline ends. Germline CDR1 reads GTSNPN; CDR2 reads SVGIG (reference sequence). CDR3 coding DNA: TGTGCCTGGAGTGTACGGAGCGAGCAGTACTTC. This codes for CAWSVRSEQYF.

The V and J genes are TRBV28 and TRBJ2-1, with TRBD2 matching over 12 bases. The CDR3 extends over 15 amino acids. Germline CDR1 reads MDHEN; CDR2 reads SYDVKM. Trimming at V came to 3 bases and at J to 9 bases, leaving 6 bases not matched to a gene. The CDR3 nucleotides read TGTGCCAGCAGTTTCCCGACTAGCGGGAGAGGTGAGCAGTTCTTC. Protein: CASSFPTSGRGEQFF.

CDR3 coding DNA: TGTGCCAGCAGCCAAGTACTAGCGGCCTCCTACGAGCAGTACTTC. This encodes CASSQVLAASYEQYF. The V and J genes are TRBV14 and TRBJ2-7; 8 bases match TRBD2. The CDR3 spans 15 residues. Germline V lookup: CDR1 SGHDN, CDR2 FVKESK. After removal of 1 base from V and 0 bases from J, the junction contained 2 bases not matched to a gene. Variable domain in full (rest from reference TRBV14 and TRBJ2-7): EAGVTQFPSHSVIEKGQTVTLRCDPISGHDNLYWYRRVMGKEIKFLLHFVKESKQDESGMPNNRFLAERTGGTYSTLKVQPAELEDSGVYFCASSQVLAASYEQYFGPGTRLTVT.

This clone was observed a single time. J is TRBJ1-5 and V is TRBV30; D unresolved. The V gene's germline CDR1 is GTSNPN and CDR2 SVGIG (reference sequence). V was cut by 2 bases and J by 5 bases, with 7 bases left in between. The CDR3 runs 12 residues. Here the CDR3 reads CAWSTPYQPQHF. The CDR3 DNA sequence: TGTGCCTGGAGTACTCCTTATCAGCCCCAGCATTTT.

The chain links TRBV25-1 to TRBJ2-3; tentatively, D is TRBD2 (5 bases). The germline V gene encodes CDR1 MGHDK and CDR2 SYGVNS. The CDR3 is made up of 17 amino acids. Trimming took 3 bases from V and 3 from J, leaving 19 bases between them. CDR3 sequence reads: CASSDVGYGKSTDTQYF. The CDR3 DNA reads as TGTGCCAGCAGTGATGTTGGGTACGGGAAAAGTACAGATACGCAGTATTTT.

The chain joins TRBV6-1 to TRBJ2-3; D is unresolved. Trimming removed 6 bases at V and 2 bases at J, with 12 bases between. The CDR3 has 14 amino acids. Germline CDR1 and CDR2: MNHNS and SASEGT. In DNA form, the CDR3 reads TGTGCCAGCAGCCCACTGACTCTCACAGATACGCAGTATTTT. Translated, it gives CASSPLTLTDTQYF.

The chain carries TRBV6-5 and TRBJ2-3; 7 positions match TRBD1. The V segment lost 10 bases and the J segment 2 bases; nucleotides outside the gene matches: 6. The CDR3 is made up of 13 amino acids. The germline V gene has CDR1 MNHEY and CDR2 SVGAGI. The CDR3 is CATRDSFTDTQYF. Written as DNA, the CDR3 is TGTGCCACCAGGGACAGCTTCACAGATACGCAGTATTTT.

V is TRBV2 and J is TRBJ2-1; TRBD1 might be the D (5 bases). V was shortened by 6 bases and J by 5 bases, with 8 bases between the two germline ends. The length of the CDR3 is 12 residues. CDR1 and CDR2 from the germline V gene are SNHLY and FYNNEI. This CDR3 is CASRLQDNEQFF. DNA of the CDR3: TGTGCCAGCAGGCTACAGGACAATGAGCAGTTCTTC. The full variable domain, in which reference TRBV2 and TRBJ2-1 provide the parts outside the CDR3, is EPEVTQTPSHQVTQMGQEVILRCVPISNHLYFYWYRQILGQKVEFLVSFYNNEISEKSEIFDDQFSVERPDGSNFTLKIRSTKLEDSAMYFCASRLQDNEQFFGPGTRLTVL.

The chain employs TRBV6-1 and TRBJ2-7; 7 bases line up with TRBD1. From germline, CDR1 is MNHNS and CDR2 SASEGT. J was trimmed by 6 bases and V by 3 bases; bases with no gene match: 8. The CDR3 is 14 residues long. The CDR3 is CASSEGQLGAEQYF. The DNA of the CDR3 is TGTGCCAGCAGTGAGGGACAGCTAGGAGCCGAGCAGTACTTC.

The chain joins TRBV24-1 to TRBJ2-1; no firm D call. Trimming removed 2 bases at V and 0 bases at J, with 19 bases between. This CDR3 spans 19 amino acids. The germline CDR1 and CDR2 sequences are KGHDR and SFDVKD. CDR3 sequence (DNA): TGTGCCACCAGTGATTCCACCCCCGCCGGGTCGGCCTCCTACAATGAGCAGTTCTTC. It encodes CATSDSTPAGSASYNEQFF.

The chain combines TRBV2 with TRBJ1-5; 7 nucleotides agree with TRBD1. The CDR3 loop spans 14 amino acids. In germline, CDR1 is SNHLY, CDR2 FYNNEI. J lost 9 bases, V lost 3 bases, and 8 bases had no gene match. In DNA, the CDR3 is TGTGCCAGCAGTGACGGACAGGTGACCCGGCCCCAGCATTTT. It is translated as CASSDGQVTRPQHF.